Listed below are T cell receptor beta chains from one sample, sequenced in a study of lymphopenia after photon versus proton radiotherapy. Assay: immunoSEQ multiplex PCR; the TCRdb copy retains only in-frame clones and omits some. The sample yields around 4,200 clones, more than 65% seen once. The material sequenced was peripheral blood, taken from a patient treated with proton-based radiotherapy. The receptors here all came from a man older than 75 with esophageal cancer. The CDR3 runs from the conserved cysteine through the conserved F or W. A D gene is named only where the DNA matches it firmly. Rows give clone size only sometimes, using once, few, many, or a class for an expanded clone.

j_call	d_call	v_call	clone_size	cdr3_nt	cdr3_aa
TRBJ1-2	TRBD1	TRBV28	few	TGTGCCAGCAGTTTTGGGACAGATGCCTATGGCTACACCTTC	CASSFGTDAYGYTF
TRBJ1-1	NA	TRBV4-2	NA	TGTGCCAGCAGCACCCTAGGGATGACTGAAGCTTTCTTT	CASSTLGMTEAFF
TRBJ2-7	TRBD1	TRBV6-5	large	TGTGCCAGCAGTTTCGCCGGGACAGACTACGAGCAGTACTTC	CASSFAGTDYEQYF
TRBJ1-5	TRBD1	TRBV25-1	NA	TGTGCCAGCAGTTTCCCGGACAGGGGTGTCCAGCCCCAGCATTTT	CASSFPDRGVQPQHF
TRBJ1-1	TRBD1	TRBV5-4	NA	TGTGCCAGCAGCTCGGACAGGGGAAACACTGAAGCTTTCTTT	CASSSDRGNTEAFF
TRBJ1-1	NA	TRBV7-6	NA	TGTGCCAGCAGCTCACAGCCGGGACCGAACACTGAAGCTTTCTTT	CASSSQPGPNTEAFF
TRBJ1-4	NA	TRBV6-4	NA	TGTGCCAGCAGTCTTACCGGGACACCCAGTAATGAAAAACTGTTTTTT	CASSLTGTPSNEKLFF
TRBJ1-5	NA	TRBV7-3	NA	TGTGCCAGCAGCCCAGGGGAAGCTCAGCCCCAGCATTTT	CASSPGEAQPQHF
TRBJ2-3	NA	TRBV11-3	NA	TGTGCCAGCAGCCCTAAGGACGGCACAGATACGCAGTATTTT	CASSPKDGTDTQYF
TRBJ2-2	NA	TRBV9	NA	TGTGCCAGCAGTGGTCGACAAACGAACACCGGGGAGCTGTTTTTT	CASSGRQTNTGELFF
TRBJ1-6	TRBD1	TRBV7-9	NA	TGTGCCAGCAGCGGGACAGGGGCCGCCAATTCACCCCTCCACTTT	CASSGTGAANSPLHF
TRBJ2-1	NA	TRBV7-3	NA	TGTGCCAGCAGCTTAGGACTCCCCGAGGGTGAGCAGTTCTTC	CASSLGLPEGEQFF
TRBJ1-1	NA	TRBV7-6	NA	TGTGCCAGCGGGGCAGACATGAACACTGAAGCTTTCTTT	CASGADMNTEAFF
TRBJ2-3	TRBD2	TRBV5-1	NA	TGCGCCAGCAGCTCGACTAGCGGGGGGGCCCGAGATACGCAGTATTTT	CASSSTSGGARDTQYF
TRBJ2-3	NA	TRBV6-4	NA	TGTGCCAGCAGTGACTCGGGTACAAAAGTAGATACGCAGTATTTT	CASSDSGTKVDTQYF
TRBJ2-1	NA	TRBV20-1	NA	TGCAGTGCTAGTACGTACAATGAGCAGTTCTTC	CSASTYNEQFF
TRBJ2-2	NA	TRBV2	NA	TGTGCCAGCAGTGGGGGCGGCTTTTCGAACACCGGGGAGCTGTTTTTT	CASSGGGFSNTGELFF
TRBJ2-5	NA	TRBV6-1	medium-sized	TGTGCCAGCATCCCGGGGGGCCTATCGACCCAGTACTTC	CASIPGGLSTQYF
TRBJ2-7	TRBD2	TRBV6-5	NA	TGTGCCAGCAGTGACGGGGGGGCCTACGAGCAGTACTTC	CASSDGGAYEQYF
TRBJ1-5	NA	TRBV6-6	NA	TGTGCCAGCAGTTACTCGATCAGTAGCAATCAGCCCCAGCATTTT	CASSYSISSNQPQHF
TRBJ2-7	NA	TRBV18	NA	TGTGCCAGCTCACCATTATACGAGCAGTACTTC	CASSPLYEQYF
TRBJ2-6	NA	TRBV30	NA	TGTGGGTACTCTGGGGCCAACGTCCTGACTTTC	CGYSGANVLTF
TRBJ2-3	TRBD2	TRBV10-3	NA	TGTGCCACTCGGACTAGCGGGGTCTGGGGCACAGATACGCAGTATTTT	CATRTSGVWGTDTQYF
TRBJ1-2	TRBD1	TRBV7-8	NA	TGTGCCAGCAGCTCCCGACAGGGTCGATATGGCTACACCTTC	CASSSRQGRYGYTF
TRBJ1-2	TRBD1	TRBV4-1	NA	TGCGCCAGCAGCCAAGATATTGCCAGGGGGCATGGTGGCTACACCTTC	CASSQDIARGHGGYTF
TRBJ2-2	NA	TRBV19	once	TGTGCCAGTAGTATAGGCGGAAACACCGGGGAGCTGTTTTTT	CASSIGGNTGELFF
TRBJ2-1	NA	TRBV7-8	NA	TGTGCCAGCAGCTTAGGGCAGGGTCATGGGGATGAGCAGTTCTTC	CASSLGQGHGDEQFF
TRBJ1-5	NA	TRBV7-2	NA	TGTGCCAGCAGCTTAGGACAGAATCAGCCCCAGCATTTT	CASSLGQNQPQHF
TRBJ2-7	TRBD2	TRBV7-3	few	TGTGCCAGCAGCCGTACCGGGACTAGCAACGAGCAGTACTTC	CASSRTGTSNEQYF
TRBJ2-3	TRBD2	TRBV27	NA	TGTGCCAGCAGTGCTCTCAGAAGCGGGAGGGAACGGGGCACAGATACGCAGTATTTT	CASSALRSGRERGTDTQYF
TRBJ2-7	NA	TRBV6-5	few	TGTGCCAGCAGTTACTCGGGGGACGAGCAGTACTTC	CASSYSGDEQYF
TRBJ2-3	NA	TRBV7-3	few	TGTGCCAGCCGGATTGGGACTCCTAGCACAGATACGCAGTATTTT	CASRIGTPSTDTQYF
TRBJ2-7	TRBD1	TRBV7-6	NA	TGTGCCAGCAGCGCATGGGTGGACAGGGGATTCTACGAGCAGTACTTC	CASSAWVDRGFYEQYF
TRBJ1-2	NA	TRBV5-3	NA	TGTGCCAGCAGCTTGCGGCAGGACGACAACTATGGCTACACCTTC	CASSLRQDDNYGYTF
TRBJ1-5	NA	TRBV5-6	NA	TGTGCCAGCAGCGAAACGGGTAGGGATTTTGTTCAGCCCCAGCATTTT	CASSETGRDFVQPQHF
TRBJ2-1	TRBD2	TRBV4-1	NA	TGCGCCAGCAGTCTCACTAGCGGTGGACCAAATGAGCAGTTCTTC	CASSLTSGGPNEQFF
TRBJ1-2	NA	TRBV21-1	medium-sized	TGTGCCAGCAGCAAAAACATGCCCCAGGGACACCCAAACTATGGCTACACCTTC	CASSKNMPQGHPNYGYTF
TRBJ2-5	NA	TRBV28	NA	TGTGCCAGCAGGCCGGGACTGCATCAAGAGACCCAGTACTTC	CASRPGLHQETQYF
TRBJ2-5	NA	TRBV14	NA	TGTGCCAGCAGCCAAGTTCGACAGTACCAAGAGACCCAGTACTTC	CASSQVRQYQETQYF
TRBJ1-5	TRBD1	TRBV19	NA	TGTGCCAGTGCCTGGACAGGGGGCAATCAGCCCCAGCATTTT	CASAWTGGNQPQHF
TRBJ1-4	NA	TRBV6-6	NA	TGTGCCAGCAGTTCGGGGCAGGCCCACGAACTGTTTTTT	CASSSGQAHELFF
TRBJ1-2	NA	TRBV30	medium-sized	TGTGCCTGGAGTGGGGGTATTGGGGACTATGGCTACACCTTC	CAWSGGIGDYGYTF
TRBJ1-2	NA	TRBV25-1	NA	TGTGCCAGCAGGACCGCGGGGGGGAACTATGGCTACACCTTC	CASRTAGGNYGYTF
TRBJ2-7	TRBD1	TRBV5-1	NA	TGCGCCAGCAGCAGGGGACAGGGGCTGTTGGTGGAGCAGTACTTC	CASSRGQGLLVEQYF
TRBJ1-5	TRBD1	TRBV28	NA	TGTGCCAGCAGTTTTGACAGGGGGCAACAGCCCCAGCATTTT	CASSFDRGQQPQHF
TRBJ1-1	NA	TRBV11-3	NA	TGTGCCAGCAGCTCCCGCCCTCACGAGGAAGCTTTCTTT	CASSSRPHEEAFF
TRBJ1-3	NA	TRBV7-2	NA	TGTGCCAGCAGCTCCCTGGGTCTGGGAGGAAACACCATATATTTT	CASSSLGLGGNTIYF
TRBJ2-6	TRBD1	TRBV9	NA	TGTGCCAGCAGCTGGGACAGGGGCGACCCCGGGGCCAACGTCCTGACTTTC	CASSWDRGDPGANVLTF
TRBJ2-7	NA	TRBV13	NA	TGTGCCAGCAGCGACTCGAGGGGCGTCTACGAGCAGTACTTC	CASSDSRGVYEQYF
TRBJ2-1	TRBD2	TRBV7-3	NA	TGTGCCAGCAGCCCCCTAACTAGCGGCAATGAGCAGTTCTTC	CASSPLTSGNEQFF